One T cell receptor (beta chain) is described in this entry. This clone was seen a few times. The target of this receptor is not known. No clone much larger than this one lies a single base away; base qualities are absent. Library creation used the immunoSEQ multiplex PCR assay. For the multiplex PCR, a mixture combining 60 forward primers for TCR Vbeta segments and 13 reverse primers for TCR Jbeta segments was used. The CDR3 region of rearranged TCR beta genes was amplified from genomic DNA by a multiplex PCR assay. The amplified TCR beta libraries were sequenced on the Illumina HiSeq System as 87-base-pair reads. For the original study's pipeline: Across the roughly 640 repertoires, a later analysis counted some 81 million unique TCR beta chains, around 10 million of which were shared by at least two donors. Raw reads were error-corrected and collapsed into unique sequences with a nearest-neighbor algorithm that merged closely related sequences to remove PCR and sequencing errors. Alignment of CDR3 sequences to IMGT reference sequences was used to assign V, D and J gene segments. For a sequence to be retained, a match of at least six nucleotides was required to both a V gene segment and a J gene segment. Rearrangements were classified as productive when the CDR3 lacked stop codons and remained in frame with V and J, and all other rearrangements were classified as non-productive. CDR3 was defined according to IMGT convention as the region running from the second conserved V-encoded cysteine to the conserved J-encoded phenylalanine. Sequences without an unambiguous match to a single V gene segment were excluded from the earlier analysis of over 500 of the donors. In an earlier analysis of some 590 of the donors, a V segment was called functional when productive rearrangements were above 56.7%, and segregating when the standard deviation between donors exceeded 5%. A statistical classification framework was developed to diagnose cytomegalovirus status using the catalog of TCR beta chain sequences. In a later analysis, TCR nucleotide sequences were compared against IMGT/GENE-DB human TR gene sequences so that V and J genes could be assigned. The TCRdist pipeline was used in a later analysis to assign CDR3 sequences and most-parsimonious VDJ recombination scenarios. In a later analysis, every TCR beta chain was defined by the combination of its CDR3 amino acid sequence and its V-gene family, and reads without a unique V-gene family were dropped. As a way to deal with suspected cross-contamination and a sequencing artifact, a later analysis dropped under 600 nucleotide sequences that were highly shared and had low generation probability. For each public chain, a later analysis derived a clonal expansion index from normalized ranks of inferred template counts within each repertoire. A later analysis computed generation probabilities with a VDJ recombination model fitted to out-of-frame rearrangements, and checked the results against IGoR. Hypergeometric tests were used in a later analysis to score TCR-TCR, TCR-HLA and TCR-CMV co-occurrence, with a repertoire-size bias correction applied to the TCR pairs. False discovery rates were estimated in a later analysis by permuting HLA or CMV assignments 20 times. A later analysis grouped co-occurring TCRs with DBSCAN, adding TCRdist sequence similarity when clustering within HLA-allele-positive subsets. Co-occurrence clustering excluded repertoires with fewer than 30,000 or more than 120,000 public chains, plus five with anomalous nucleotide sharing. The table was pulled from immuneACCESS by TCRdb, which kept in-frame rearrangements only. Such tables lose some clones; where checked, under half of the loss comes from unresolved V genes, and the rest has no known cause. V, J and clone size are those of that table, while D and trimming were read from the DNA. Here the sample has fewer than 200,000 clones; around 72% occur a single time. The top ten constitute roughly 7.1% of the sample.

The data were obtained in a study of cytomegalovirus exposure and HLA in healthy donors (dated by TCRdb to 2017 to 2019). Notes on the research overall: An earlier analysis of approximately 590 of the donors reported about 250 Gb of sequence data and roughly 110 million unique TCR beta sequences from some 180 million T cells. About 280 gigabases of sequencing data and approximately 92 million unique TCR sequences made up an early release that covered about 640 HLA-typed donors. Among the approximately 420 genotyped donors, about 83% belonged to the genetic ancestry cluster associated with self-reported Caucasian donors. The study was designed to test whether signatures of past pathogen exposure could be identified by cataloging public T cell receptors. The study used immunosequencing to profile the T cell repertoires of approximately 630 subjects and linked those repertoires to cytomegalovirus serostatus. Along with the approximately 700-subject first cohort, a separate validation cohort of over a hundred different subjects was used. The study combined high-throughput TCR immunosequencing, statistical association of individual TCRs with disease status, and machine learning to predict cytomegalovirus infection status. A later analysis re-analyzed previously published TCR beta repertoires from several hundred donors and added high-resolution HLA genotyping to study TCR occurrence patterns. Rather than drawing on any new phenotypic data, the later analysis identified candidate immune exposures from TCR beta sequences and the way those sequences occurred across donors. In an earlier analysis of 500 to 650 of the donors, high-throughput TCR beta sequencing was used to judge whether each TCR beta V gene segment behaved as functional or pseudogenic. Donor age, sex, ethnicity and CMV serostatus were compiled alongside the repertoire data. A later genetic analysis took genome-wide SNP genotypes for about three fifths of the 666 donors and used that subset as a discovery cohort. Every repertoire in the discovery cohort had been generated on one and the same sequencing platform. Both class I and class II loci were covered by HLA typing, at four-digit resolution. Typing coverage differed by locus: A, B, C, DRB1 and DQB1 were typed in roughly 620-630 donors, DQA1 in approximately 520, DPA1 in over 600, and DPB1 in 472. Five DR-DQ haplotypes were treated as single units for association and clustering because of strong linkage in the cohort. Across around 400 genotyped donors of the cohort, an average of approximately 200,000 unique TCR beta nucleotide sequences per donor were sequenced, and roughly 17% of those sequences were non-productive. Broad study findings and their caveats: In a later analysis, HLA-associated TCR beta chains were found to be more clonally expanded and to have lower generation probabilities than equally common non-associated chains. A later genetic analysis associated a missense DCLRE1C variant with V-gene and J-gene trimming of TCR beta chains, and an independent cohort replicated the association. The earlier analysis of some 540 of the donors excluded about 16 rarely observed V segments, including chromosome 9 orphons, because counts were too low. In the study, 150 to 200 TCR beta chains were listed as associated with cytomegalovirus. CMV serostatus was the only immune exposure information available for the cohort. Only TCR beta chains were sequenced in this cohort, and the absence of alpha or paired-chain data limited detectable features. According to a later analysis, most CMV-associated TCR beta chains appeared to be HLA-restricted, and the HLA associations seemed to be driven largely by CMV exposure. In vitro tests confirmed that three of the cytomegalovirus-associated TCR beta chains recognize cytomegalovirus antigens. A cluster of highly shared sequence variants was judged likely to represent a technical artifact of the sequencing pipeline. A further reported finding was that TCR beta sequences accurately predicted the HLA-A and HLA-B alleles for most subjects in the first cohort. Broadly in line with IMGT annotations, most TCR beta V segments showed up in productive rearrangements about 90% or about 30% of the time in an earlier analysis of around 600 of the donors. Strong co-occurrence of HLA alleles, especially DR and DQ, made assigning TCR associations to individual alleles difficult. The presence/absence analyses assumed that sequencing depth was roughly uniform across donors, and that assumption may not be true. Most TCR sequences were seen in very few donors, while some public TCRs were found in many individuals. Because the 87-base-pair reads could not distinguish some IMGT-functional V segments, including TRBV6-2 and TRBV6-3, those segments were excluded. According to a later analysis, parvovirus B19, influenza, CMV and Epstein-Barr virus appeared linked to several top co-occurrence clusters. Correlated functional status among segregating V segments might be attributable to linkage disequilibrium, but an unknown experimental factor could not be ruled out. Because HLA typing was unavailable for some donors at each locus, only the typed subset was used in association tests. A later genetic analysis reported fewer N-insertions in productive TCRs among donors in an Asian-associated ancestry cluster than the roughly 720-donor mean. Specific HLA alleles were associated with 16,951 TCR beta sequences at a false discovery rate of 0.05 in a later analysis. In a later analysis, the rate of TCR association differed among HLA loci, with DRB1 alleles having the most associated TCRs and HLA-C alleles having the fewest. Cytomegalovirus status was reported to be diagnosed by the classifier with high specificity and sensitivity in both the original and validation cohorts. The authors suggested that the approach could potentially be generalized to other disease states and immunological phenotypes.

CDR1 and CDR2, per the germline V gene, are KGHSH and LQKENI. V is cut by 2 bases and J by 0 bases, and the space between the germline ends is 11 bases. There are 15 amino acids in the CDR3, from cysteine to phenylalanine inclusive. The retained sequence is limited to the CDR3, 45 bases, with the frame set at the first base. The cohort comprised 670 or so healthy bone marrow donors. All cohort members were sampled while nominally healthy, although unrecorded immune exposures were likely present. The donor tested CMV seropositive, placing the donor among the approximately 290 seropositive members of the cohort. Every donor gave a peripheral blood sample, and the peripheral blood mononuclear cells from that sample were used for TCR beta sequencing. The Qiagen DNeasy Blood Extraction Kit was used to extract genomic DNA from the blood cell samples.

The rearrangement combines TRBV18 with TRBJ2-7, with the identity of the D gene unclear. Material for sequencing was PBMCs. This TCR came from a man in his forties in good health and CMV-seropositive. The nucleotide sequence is TGTGCCAGCTCACCAACCAGCGCTATCTCCTACGAGCAGTACTTC. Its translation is CASSPTSAISYEQYF.